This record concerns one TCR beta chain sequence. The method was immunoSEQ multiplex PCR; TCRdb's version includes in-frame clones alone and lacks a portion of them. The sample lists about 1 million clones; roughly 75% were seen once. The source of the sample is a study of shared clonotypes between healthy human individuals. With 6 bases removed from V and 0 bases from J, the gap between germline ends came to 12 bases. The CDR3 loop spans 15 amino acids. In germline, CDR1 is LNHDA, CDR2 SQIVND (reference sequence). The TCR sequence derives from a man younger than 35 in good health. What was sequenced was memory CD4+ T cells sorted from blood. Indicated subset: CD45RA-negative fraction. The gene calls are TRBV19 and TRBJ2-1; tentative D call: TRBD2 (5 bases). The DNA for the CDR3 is TGTGCCAGTAGCCTTCCCCGGGGCTCCTACAATGAGCAGTTCTTC. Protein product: CASSLPRGSYNEQFF.